What follows is one TCR beta chain and its context. This sample is drawn from a study of OX40 agonist ivuxolimab in advanced cancers. About the research overall: Participants, approximately 80% male, averaged roughly 60 years of age, ranging from about 20 to 80.

Sequenced by immunoSEQ multiplex PCR; TCRdb stores in-frame clones only, minus some. Of 77,000 or so clones in the sample, about 90% are singletons; the top ten hold around 0.44%. This CDR3 is 17 amino acids long. Germline lookup yields CDR1 LGHNT and CDR2 FRNRAP. V lost 0 bases and J 2 bases, leaving 14 bases between the germline ends. The timepoints at which blood was sampled were baseline, cycle 4 day 1, and cycle 7 day 1. The chain joins TRBV12-5 to TRBJ1-5, with a weak D call TRBD1 (5 bases). Sequencing was performed on CD4+ or CD8+ T cells sorted from blood, taken in a trial of the OX40 agonist ivuxolimab. The sequence was obtained from an adult with an advanced solid tumor such as melanoma, head and neck, liver or kidney cancer. The CDR3 DNA reads TGTGCTAGTGGTTTGGTACGGTCAGGGTCTGGCAATCAGCCCCAGCATTTT. Protein product: CASGLVRSGSGNQPQHF.